The T cell receptor (beta chain) described here comes from a study of blood T cells in healthy people across ages (dated by TCRdb to between 2014 and 2017). General notes on the study: In model experiments, template switching captured about one uniquely barcoded TCR beta cDNA molecule for every two T cells. Using the same blood draw, the study looked at two additional independent replicas of 1 million unique cDNA reads for two donors, one aged 18 to 30 and the other aged 80 or older. The donors were divided into four age groups: young (average roughly 17 years), middle-aged (approximately 42), aged (under 70) and long-lived (82). To avoid experimental bias, donors of different ages were randomly spread across the sequencing lanes. The study measured age-related changes in TCR beta repertoire diversity using deep sequencing normalized with unique cDNA molecular identifiers. On the study overall, not on this receptor specifically: The long-lived group showed more naive CD4+ T cells, fewer expanded clones and increased TCR diversity than the aged group, suggesting age selection. Estimates of total diversity from one million sequenced T cells were regarded as lower bounds and underestimates. As age increased, observed TCR beta diversity per million T cells dropped in a roughly linear way, and a significant reduction was already evident by age 40. The CMV infection status of donors was not known, potentially confounding age-related changes in expanded clonotypes. Observed TCR beta diversity correlated strongly with the percentage of naive T cells measured by flow cytometry. Conclusive comparison of naive and antigen-experienced compartments was prevented by the profiling of bulk unsorted PBMCs.

The CDR3 goes from the cysteine to the phenylalanine over 17 residues. This entry keeps only the CDR3 DNA: 51 bases, framed from base 1. Based on the germline V gene (reference sequence), the CDR1 and CDR2 sequences are WNHNN and SYGVQD. V ends up 3 bases short and J 2 bases short, with an unmatched junction base count of 10. The donors were 40 or so Caucasian individuals from Russia, aged 6 to 90 years, who were systemically healthy. Each donor gave approximately 9.4 milliliters of peripheral blood, drawn into EDTA-treated Vacutainer tubes. PBMCs were isolated by Ficoll-Paque density-gradient centrifugation, with at least 7 million obtained per sample. Total RNA, at least 6 micrograms per sample, was extracted from PBMCs with Trizol reagent. For every donor, an aliquot of PBMCs went through flow cytometry to measure the percentages of naive CD45RAhigh/CD27high T cells. The protocol used for the library was 5' RACE. TCRdb lists the instrument as Illumina HiSeq 2500. A second PCR of about 6 to 11 cycles was performed with a sample-barcoded 5' primer and a J-beta primer mix. Each TCR beta cDNA molecule received a unique molecular identifier from a template-switch 5' adaptor carrying 12 random nucleotides. Each sample yielded at least 3 million CDR3-containing paired-end reads. First-strand cDNA synthesis was performed from all RNA using the Mint cDNA synthesis kit, with priming by a TRBC-specific oligonucleotide. Following uracil-DNA glycosylase treatment, all cDNA underwent a first 18-cycle PCR with the universal primers M1SS and BC2_uni_R. As for how the authors treated the data: For normalization, 1 million high-quality reads, each with a distinct molecular identifier, were randomly selected from each sample. Reads sharing molecular identifiers were discarded rather than binned into consensus sequences. MiTCR, with a Q25 quality threshold and the strictest error-elimination algorithm, was used for CDR3 identification, clonotype clustering and error correction. Lower-bound total TCR beta diversity was estimated with a nonparametric unseen species model using Euler transformation. TCRdb itself trimmed the public reads at Q25 with fastp, ran MiXCR and retained productive beta chains. Rows with a matching CDR3 protein are joined into one entry that keeps the most common DNA and genes. It is TCRdb's table, rather than the study itself, that gives the V and J calls and clone size. This sample gives about 1.8 million distinct CDR3 sequences in total; about 50% of them show up just once. 2.1% of the sample belongs to the ten largest clones.

A word on this clonotype: Which antigen it targets is not known. One base away there is no much larger clone; base qualities are not given.

The clonotype comes from a woman aged 40 to 50 in good health. The chain is encoded by TRBV10-1 joined to TRBJ2-5; 9 middle bases align to TRBD1. Sequenced material: blood. The DNA sequence is TGCGCCAGCAGTGAACAGGGGGCCGCGGGGCTACAAGAGACCCAGTACTTC. It specifies CASSEQGAAGLQETQYF.